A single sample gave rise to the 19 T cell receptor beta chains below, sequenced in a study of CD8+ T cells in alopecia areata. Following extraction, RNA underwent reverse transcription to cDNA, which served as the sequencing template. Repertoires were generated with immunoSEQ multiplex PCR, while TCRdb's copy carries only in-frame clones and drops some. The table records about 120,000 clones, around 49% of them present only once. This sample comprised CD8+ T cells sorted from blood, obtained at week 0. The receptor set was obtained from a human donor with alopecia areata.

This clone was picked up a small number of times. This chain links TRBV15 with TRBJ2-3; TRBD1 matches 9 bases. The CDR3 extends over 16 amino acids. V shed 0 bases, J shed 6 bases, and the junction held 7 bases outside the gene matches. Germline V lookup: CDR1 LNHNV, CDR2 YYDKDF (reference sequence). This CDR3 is CATSRDLGTGIDTQYF. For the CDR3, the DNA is TGTGCCACCAGCAGAGATCTAGGGACAGGGATTGATACGCAGTATTTT. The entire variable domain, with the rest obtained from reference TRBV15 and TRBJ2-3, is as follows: DAMVIQNPRYQVTQFGKPVTLSCSQTLNHNVMYWYQQKSSQAPKLLFHYYDKDFNNEADTPDNFQSRRPNTSFCFLDIRSPGLGDTAMYLCATSRDLGTGIDTQYFGPGTRLTVL.

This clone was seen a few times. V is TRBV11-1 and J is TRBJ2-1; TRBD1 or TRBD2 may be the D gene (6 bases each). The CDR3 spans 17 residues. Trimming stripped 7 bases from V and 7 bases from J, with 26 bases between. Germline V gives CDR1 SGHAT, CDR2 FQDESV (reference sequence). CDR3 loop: CASNNPGRLGGTNEQFF. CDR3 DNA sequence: TGTGCCAGCAACAATCCGGGACGGTTAGGGGGGACTAATGAGCAGTTCTTC.

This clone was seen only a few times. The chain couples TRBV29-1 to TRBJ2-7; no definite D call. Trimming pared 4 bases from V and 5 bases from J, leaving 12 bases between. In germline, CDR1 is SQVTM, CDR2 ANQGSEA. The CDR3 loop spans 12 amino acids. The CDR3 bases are TGCAGCGTTGTAACCATTAGGGACGAGCAGTACTTC. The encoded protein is CSVVTIRDEQYF.

The CDR3 sequence: CASSLEVTSTDTQYF. The CDR3 DNA sequence: TGTGCCAGCAGTTTGGAGGTGACTAGCACAGATACGCAGTATTTT. The chain links TRBV27 to TRBJ2-3, with D possibly TRBD2 on 5 matching bases. Germline V gives CDR1 MNHEY, CDR2 SMNVEV (reference sequence). V was shortened by 3 bases and J by 0 bases, with 10 bases between the two germline ends. The CDR3 has 15 residues.

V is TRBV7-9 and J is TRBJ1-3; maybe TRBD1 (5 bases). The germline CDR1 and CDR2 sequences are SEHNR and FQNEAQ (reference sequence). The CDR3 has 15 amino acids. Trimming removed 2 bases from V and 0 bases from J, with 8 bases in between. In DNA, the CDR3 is TGTGCCAGCAGCTTATCGGGGGTCTCTGGAAACACCATATATTTT. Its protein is CASSLSGVSGNTIYF. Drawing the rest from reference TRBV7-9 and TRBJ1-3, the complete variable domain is DTGVSQNPRHKITKRGQNVTFRCDPISEHNRLYWYRQTLGQGPEFLTYFQNEAQLEKSRLLSDRFSAERPKGSFSTLEIQRTEQGDSAMYLCASSLSGVSGNTIYFGEGSWLTVV.

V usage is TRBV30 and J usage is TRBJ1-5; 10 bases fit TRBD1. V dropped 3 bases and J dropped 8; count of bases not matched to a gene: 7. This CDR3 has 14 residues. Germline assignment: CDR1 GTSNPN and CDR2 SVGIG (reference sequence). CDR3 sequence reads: CAWRRQGASEPQHF. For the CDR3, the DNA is TGTGCCTGGAGGAGACAGGGGGCCAGCGAGCCCCAGCATTTT.

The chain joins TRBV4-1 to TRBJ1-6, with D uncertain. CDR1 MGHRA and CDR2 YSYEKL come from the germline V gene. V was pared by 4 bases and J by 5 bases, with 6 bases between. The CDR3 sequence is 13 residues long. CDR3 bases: TGCGCCAGCAGCCCCCCTCATAATTCACCCCTCCACTTT. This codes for CASSPPHNSPLHF.

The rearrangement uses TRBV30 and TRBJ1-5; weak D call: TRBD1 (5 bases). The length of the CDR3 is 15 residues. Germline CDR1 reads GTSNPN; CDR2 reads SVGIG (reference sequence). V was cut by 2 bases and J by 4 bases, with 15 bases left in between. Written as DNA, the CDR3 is TGTGCCTGGAGTCGGCCCCGGGGCCATAATCAGCCCCAGCATTTT. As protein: CAWSRPRGHNQPQHF.

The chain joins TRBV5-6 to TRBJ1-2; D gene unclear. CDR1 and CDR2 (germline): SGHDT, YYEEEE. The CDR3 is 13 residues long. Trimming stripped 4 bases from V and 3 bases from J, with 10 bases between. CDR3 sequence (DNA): TGTGCCAGCAGCAGCCCCGGCGACTATGGCTACACCTTC. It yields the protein CASSSPGDYGYTF.

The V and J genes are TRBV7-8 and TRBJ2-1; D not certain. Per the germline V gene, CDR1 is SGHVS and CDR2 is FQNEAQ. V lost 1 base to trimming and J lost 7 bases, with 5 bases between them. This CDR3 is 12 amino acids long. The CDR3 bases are TGTGCCAGCAGCTTAGTTCCGAATGAGCAGTTCTTC. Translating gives CASSLVPNEQFF.

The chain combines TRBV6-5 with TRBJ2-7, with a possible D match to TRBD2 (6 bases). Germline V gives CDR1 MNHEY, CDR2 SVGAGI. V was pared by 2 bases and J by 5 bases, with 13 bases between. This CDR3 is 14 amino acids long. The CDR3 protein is CASSYDQRVDEQYF. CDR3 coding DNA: TGTGCCAGCAGTTACGACCAGCGGGTCGACGAGCAGTACTTC.

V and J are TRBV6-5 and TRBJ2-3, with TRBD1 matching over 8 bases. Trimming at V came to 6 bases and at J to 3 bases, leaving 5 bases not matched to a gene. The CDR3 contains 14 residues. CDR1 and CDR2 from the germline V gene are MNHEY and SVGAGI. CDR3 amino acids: CASRKDRDTDTQYF. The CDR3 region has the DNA TGTGCCAGCAGGAAGGACAGGGATACAGATACGCAGTATTTT.

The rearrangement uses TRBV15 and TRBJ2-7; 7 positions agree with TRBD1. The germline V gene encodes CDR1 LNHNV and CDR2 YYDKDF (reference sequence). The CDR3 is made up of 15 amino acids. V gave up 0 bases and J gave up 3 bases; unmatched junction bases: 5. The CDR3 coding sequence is TGTGCCACCAGCAGAGAGCAGGGGGTATACTACGAGCAGTACTTC. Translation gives CATSREQGVYYEQYF.

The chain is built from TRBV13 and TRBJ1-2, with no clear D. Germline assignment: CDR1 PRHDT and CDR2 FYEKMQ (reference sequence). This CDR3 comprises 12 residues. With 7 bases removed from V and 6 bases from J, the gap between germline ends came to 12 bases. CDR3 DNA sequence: TGTGCCAGCACCGCTATCGGGGATGGCTACACCTTC. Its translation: CASTAIGDGYTF.

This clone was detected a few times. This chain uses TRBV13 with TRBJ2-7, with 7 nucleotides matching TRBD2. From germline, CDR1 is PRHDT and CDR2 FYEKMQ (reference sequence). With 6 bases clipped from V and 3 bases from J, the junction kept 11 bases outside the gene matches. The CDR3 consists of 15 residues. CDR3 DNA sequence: TGTGCCAGCAGATCATTCGGGGGAGGGTACTACGAGCAGTACTTC. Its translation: CASRSFGGGYYEQYF.

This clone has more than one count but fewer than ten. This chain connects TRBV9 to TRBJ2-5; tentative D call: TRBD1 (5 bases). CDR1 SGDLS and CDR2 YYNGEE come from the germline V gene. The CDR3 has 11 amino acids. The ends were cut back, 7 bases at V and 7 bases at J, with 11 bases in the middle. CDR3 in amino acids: CASGTQGTQYF. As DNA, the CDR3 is TGTGCCAGCGGAACCCAGGGGACCCAGTACTTC.

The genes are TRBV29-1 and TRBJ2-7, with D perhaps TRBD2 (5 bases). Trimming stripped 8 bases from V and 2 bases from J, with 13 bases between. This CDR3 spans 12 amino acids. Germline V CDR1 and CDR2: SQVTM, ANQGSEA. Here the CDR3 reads CSTREGAYEQYF. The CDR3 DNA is TGCAGCACCCGAGAGGGTGCCTACGAGCAGTACTTC.

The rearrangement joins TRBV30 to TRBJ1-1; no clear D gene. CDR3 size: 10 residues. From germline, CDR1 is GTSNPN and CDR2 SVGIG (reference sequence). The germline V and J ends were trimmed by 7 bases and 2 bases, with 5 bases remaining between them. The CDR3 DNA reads TGTGCCTCCTTTAACACTGAAGCTTTCTTT. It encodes CASFNTEAFF.

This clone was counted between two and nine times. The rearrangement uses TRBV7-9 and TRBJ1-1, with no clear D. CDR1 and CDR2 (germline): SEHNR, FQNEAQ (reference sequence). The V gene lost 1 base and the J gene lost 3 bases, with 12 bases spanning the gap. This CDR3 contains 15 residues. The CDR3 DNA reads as TGTGCCAGCAGCTTAGTGGCTCAGACTGACACTGAAGCTTTCTTT. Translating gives CASSLVAQTDTEAFF.